This entry describes one T cell receptor (beta chain). This record belongs to a study of shared T cell receptors in the human thymus. The CDR3 loop spans 16 amino acids. CDR1 and CDR2 (germline): GTSNPN, SVGIG (reference sequence). After removal of 0 bases from V and 3 bases from J, the junction contained 10 bases not matched to a gene. TCRdb keeps only in-frame clones here, not all; method: immunoSEQ multiplex PCR. This table holds 600,000 or so clones, 80% to 90% found once. The data also belong to a second study, concerning human thymus T cells. From that study: Infants, healthy and Finnish, who were having corrective surgery for congenital heart defects served as donors. The thymus was resected at corrective cardiac surgery. Apparent bias marked the V and J gene usage of thymic and blood repertoires. Among unrelated individuals, related research reported thymic repertoires that overlapped highly.

The sequencing sample was made of thymocytes. The TCR comes from a boy less than two years old with a congenital heart defect. The V gene is TRBV30, the J gene TRBJ2-7; 8 positions agree with TRBD1. DNA of the CDR3: TGTGCCTGGAGTGTATCGCCGACAGGGGACTTCTACGAGCAGTACTTC. This gives the protein CAWSVSPTGDFYEQYF. Filled out from reference TRBV30 and TRBJ2-7, the complete variable domain reads SQTIHQWPATLVQPVGSPLSLECTVEGTSNPNLYWYRQAAGRGLQLLFYSVGIGQISSEVPQNLSASRPQDRQFILSSKKLLLSDSGFYLCAWSVSPTGDFYEQYFGPGTRLTVT.